This is a list of T cell receptor beta chains from one sample in a study of cytomegalovirus exposure and HLA in healthy donors. The method was immunoSEQ multiplex PCR; TCRdb's version includes in-frame clones alone and lacks a portion of them. The data show approximately 210,000 clones, 70% to 80% seen once. The sample comprised PBMCs. The receptors here all came from a male donor in good health and CMV-seropositive. Both conserved end residues are part of each CDR3. A D gene is named only where the DNA matches it firmly. Only some rows state a clone size, as once, few, many or a class for expanded clones.

v_call	clone_size	d_call	j_call	cdr3_aa	cdr3_nt
TRBV5-4	NA	TRBD2	TRBJ2-2	CASSSTVAGGHGELFF	TGTGCCAGCAGCTCAACTGTAGCGGGAGGTCACGGGGAGCTGTTTTTT
TRBV27	NA	NA	TRBJ2-3	CASLLGDTQYF	TGTGCCAGCCTACTCGGAGATACGCAGTATTTT
TRBV27	once	NA	TRBJ2-7	CASSPTSISSYEQYF	TGTGCCAGCAGCCCAACTTCGATTAGCTCCTACGAGCAGTACTTC
TRBV7-2	NA	NA	TRBJ2-2	CASASLDTGELFF	TGTGCCAGCGCTTCACTCGACACCGGGGAGCTGTTTTTT
TRBV18	NA	NA	TRBJ1-5	CASSSRPGLISNQPQHF	TGTGCCAGCTCATCGAGACCAGGACTAATTAGCAATCAGCCCCAGCATTTT
TRBV28	few	TRBD2	TRBJ2-7	CASSLRPFGGDYEQYF	TGTGCCAGCAGTTTAAGGCCCTTCGGGGGGGACTACGAGCAGTACTTC
TRBV7-2	NA	NA	TRBJ2-1	CASRSARGSYNEQFF	TGTGCCAGCAGATCAGCGCGCGGCTCCTACAATGAGCAGTTCTTC
TRBV11-2	NA	TRBD1	TRBJ1-1	CASSLTTGGRTEAFF	TGTGCCAGCAGTCTAACGACAGGGGGGCGGACTGAAGCTTTCTTT
TRBV7-6	NA	NA	TRBJ2-7	CASSLSVSYEQYF	TGTGCCAGCAGCCTTTCTGTCTCCTACGAGCAGTACTTC
TRBV6-1	few	NA	TRBJ2-1	CASSSWRENEQFF	TGTGCCAGCAGTTCCTGGCGGGAAAATGAGCAGTTCTTC
TRBV4-3	NA	TRBD2	TRBJ2-7	CASSHATSGLSYEQYF	TGCGCCAGCAGCCACGCGACTAGCGGCCTCTCCTACGAGCAGTACTTC